These 3 T cell receptor beta chains were sequenced from one sample in a study of T cell repertoires in MIS-A myocarditis (dated 2022 in TCRdb). Library preparation employed the immunoSEQ multiplex PCR assay. This immuneACCESS table, as held by TCRdb, lists in-frame sequences with V and J called but not all clones. Of the missing ones, under half trace to an unresolved V gene in checked studies; the others have no known cause. Present in this sample are some 10,000 clones, 85% to 90% of which were seen just once. In total, the top ten clones hold approximately 2% of the sample. The sequenced sample was thoracic lymph node tissue obtained at autopsy. These receptor sequences come from a man between 18 and 29 years old with fulminant myocarditis from multisystem inflammatory syndrome in adults (MIS-A) after COVID-19.

The chain is built from TRBV30 and TRBJ2-1; tentative D call: TRBD1 (5 bases). The CDR3 has 15 amino acids. Trimming took off 0 bases at V and 7 bases at J, with 16 bases between the two ends. Germline V lookup: CDR1 GTSNPN, CDR2 SVGIG (reference sequence). The CDR3 DNA follows: TGTGCCTGGAGTGTACAGGTGACCCCTTGGAATGAGCAGTTCTTC. It yields the protein CAWSVQVTPWNEQFF.

The chain links TRBV5-5 to TRBJ2-5, with 9 nucleotides matching TRBD2. There are 15 residues in the CDR3. Germline trimming cut 3 bases from V and 5 bases from J; bases unmatched to any gene: 8. From germline, CDR1 is SGHKS and CDR2 YYEKEE (reference sequence). The CDR3 region is CASSSYSGRQETQYF. The CDR3 coding sequence is TGTGCCAGCAGCTCCTATAGCGGGAGACAGGAGACCCAGTACTTC. Based on the CDR3 plus reference TRBV5-5 and TRBJ2-5, the full variable domain is DAGVTQSPTHLIKTRGQQVTLRCSPISGHKSVSWYQQVLGQGPQFIFQYYEKEERGRGNFPDRFSARQFPNYSSELNVNALLLGDSALYLCASSSYSGRQETQYFGPGTRLLVL.

The rearrangement uses TRBV5-4 and TRBJ2-3, with D tentatively TRBD1 (7 bases). The germline V and J ends were trimmed by 4 bases and 8 bases, with 8 bases remaining between them. The CDR3 loop spans 11 amino acids. Germline V gene data show CDR1 as SGHNT and CDR2 as YYREEE (reference sequence). The CDR3 DNA is TGTGCCAGCAGCCAGGGGGGTACGCAGTATTTT. Translation: CASSQGGTQYF.